This T cell receptor (beta chain) emerged from a study of vaccination effects on CD4 cells after COVID-19. V lost 0 bases, J lost 7 bases, and 12 bases lay in between. Germline V CDR1 and CDR2: SGHRS, YFSETQ. The CDR3 loop spans 14 amino acids. Comments on this clone: Its antigen is not known.

Produced via immunoSEQ multiplex PCR; TCRdb's table is partial and in-frame only. The top ten clones hold roughly 31% of a sample with 13,000 or so clones, around 78% of them seen once. ViraFEST expansion of antigen-specific CD4+ T cells with viral peptide pools preceded sequencing. Following culture for approximately 11 days, CD4+ T cells were isolated. By PCR, the person was confirmed to have had SARS-CoV-2 infection between March and December 2020. The cohort was immunized with two doses of either the BNT162b2 or mRNA-1273 vaccine. The V and J genes are TRBV5-1 and TRBJ2-3; D gene ambiguous. The starting material was CD4+ T cells from PBMCs cultured with HCoV-NL63 spike peptides, obtained after COVID-19 vaccination. The TCR sequence derives from a human donor who had a prior SARS-CoV-2 infection. The chain's CDR3 is CASSLAGSPNTQYF. CDR3 nucleotides: TGCGCCAGCAGCTTGGCCGGAAGTCCAAATACGCAGTATTTT.